This T cell receptor beta chain was sequenced for a study of T cell repertoires in cytomegalovirus infection. Study background: Shared public TCR beta signatures pointed to both CMV infection and a matching HLA type.

A single record per CDR3 protein comes from TCRdb applying MiXCR to the reads. The sample gives about 310,000 distinct CDR3 sequences, about 8.8% of which show up once; around 2.5% is in the top ten. V was clipped by 10 bases and J by 4 bases; unmatched bases: 22. There are 18 residues in the CDR3. The V gene's germline CDR1 is MRHNA and CDR2 SNTAGT. In this sample, this clonotype turned up many times. Specimen: PBMCs. The clonotype originates from a human donor in good health (CMV status not recorded). Some clones in this sample may be carry-over from other donors' samples. This chain connects TRBV6-4 to TRBJ2-3; 8 nucleotides align to TRBD1. CDR3 DNA sequence: TGTGCCACCATTACATCAATCCGACAGGGGCCGCACGCAGATACGCAGTATTTT. Protein product: CATITSIRQGPHADTQYF.